This T cell receptor beta chain was found in a study of T cells in Graves' hyperthyroidism and ophthalmopathy. Study details: Blood was drawn when the patient was first diagnosed and still untreated. Study observations and caveats: It was a median about 7.1 months before onset that the model predicted ophthalmopathy. Clonotypes that were expanded in thyroid above 0.001 mostly appeared in blood too.

Patients affected by ophthalmopathy presented a Clinical Activity Score of at least 3, a NOSPECS grade of at least 4, and disease duration below 3 months. The CDR3 regions of TCR beta were amplified from RNA transcripts. Primed by the HTBI set, a first-round RT-PCR was run on the TCR CDR3. Each CDR3 protein gets one entry after TCRdb re-called the multiplex PCR reads with MiXCR. The sample includes about 600,000 distinct CDR3 sequences, around 16% of them seen just once. Turning to this clonotype: The target antigen is unknown.

V shed 2 bases and J 2 bases; nucleotides not matched to a gene: 10. The germline V gene encodes CDR1 KGHSH and CDR2 LQKENI. This CDR3 contains 17 residues. Sequences were obtained from blood. The chain joins TRBV18 to TRBJ2-7; 9 bases fit TRBD1. The receptor was derived from a woman between 40 and 50 years old with Graves' ophthalmopathy. The CDR3 protein is CASSPRPVGTGTYEQYF. CDR3 sequence (DNA): TGTGCCAGCTCACCAAGACCCGTCGGGACAGGGACCTACGAGCAGTACTTC.